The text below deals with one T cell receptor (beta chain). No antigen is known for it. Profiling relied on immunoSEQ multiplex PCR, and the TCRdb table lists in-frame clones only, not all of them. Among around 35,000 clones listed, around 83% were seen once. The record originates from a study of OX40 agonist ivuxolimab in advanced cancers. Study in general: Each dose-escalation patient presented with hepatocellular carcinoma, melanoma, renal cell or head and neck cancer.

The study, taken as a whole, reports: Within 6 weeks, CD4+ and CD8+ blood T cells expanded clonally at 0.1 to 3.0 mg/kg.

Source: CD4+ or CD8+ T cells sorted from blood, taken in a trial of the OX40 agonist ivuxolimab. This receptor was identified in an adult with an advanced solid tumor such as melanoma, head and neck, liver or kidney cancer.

The CDR3 loop reads CASSAWGLDLYEQYF. The CDR3 nucleotides read TGCGCCAGCAGCGCCTGGGGACTGGATCTCTACGAGCAGTACTTC. This chain links TRBV5-1 with TRBJ2-7; possibly TRBD2 for D (6 bases). Germline values: CDR1 SGHRS, CDR2 YFSETQ. The CDR3 has 15 residues. V was clipped by 4 bases and J by 3 bases, with 17 bases between them.